The 23 T cell receptor beta chains presented below share a single source sample, sequenced in a study of high-grade serous ovarian cancer treatment subgroups. Profiling relied on immunoSEQ multiplex PCR, and the TCRdb table lists in-frame clones only, not all of them. Altogether 25,000 to 30,000 clones are present, around 80% being singletons, with the ten largest covering 2% to 2.5%. Tumor tissue was taken before any definitive surgery or chemotherapy was given. Sequences were obtained from tumor tissue. The source of these receptors is a human donor with high-grade serous ovarian cancer.

The chain recombines TRBV5-4 with TRBJ1-1, with unresolved D. The CDR3 sequence is 15 residues long. Germline values: CDR1 SGHNT, CDR2 YYREEE (reference sequence). Deletions cut 4 bases from V and 0 bases from J, with 13 bases between. This CDR3 reads CASSTSKGLNTEAFF. The CDR3 DNA reads as TGTGCCAGCAGCACTTCCAAGGGCTTGAACACTGAAGCTTTCTTT.

This clone was observed a single time. The chain links TRBV18 to TRBJ2-7; the D gene could be TRBD1 or TRBD2 (5 bases each). The germline V gene encodes CDR1 KGHSH and CDR2 LQKENI. The CDR3 spans 13 residues. With 6 bases removed from V and 0 bases from J, the gap between germline ends came to 9 bases. The CDR3 is CASSRDASYEQYF. The CDR3 DNA is TGTGCCAGCTCTCGGGACGCCTCCTACGAGCAGTACTTC.

The chain joins TRBV2 to TRBJ2-1; 7 bases line up with TRBD2. The CDR3 runs to 14 residues. Trimming cost V 5 bases and J 3 bases; bases outside gene matches: 4. Germline V gives CDR1 SNHLY, CDR2 FYNNEI. The CDR3 nucleotides are TGTGCCAGCAGTTTAGCTAGCGGCTACAATGAGCAGTTCTTC. It specifies CASSLASGYNEQFF. The full variable domain, its missing parts supplied by reference TRBV2 and TRBJ2-1, is EPEVTQTPSHQVTQMGQEVILRCVPISNHLYFYWYRQILGQKVEFLVSFYNNEISEKSEIFDDQFSVERPDGSNFTLKIRSTKLEDSAMYFCASSLASGYNEQFFGPGTRLTVL.

The chain recombines TRBV5-4 with TRBJ2-1; D gene uncertain. Germline lookup yields CDR1 SGHNT and CDR2 YYREEE (reference sequence). The CDR3 loop spans 12 amino acids. Between the trimmed V and J ends, which lost 2 bases and 5 bases, there was a span of 5 bases. The CDR3 region is CASSLGNNEQFF. The CDR3 DNA reads as TGTGCCAGCAGCTTAGGGAACAATGAGCAGTTCTTC.

The J gene is TRBJ1-5, the V gene TRBV6-6, with 7 bases lining up with TRBD1. Trimming took 5 bases from V and 4 from J; bases not matched to a gene: 8. CDR3 length: 15 amino acids. The germline CDR1 and CDR2 sequences are MNHNY and SVGAGI (reference sequence). The CDR3 protein is CASSASSGQNQPQHF. CDR3 coding DNA: TGTGCCAGCAGTGCGTCGTCGGGACAGAATCAGCCCCAGCATTTT.

This clone came up once. CDR3 DNA sequence: TGTGCCAGCAGTTTAGGAGCCCCGGGACAGTGGAACACTGAAGCTTTCTTT. This encodes CASSLGAPGQWNTEAFF. The chain uses TRBV27 and TRBJ1-1; 7 nucleotides agree with TRBD1. CDR3 size: 17 residues. J gave up 1 base and V 2 bases, and 10 bases lay outside the gene matches. Germline V gene sequence: CDR1 MNHEY, CDR2 SMNVEV (reference sequence).

The chain employs TRBV7-9 and TRBJ2-6; unclear D gene. The germline V gene encodes CDR1 SEHNR and CDR2 FQNEAQ (reference sequence). Trimming cost V 3 bases and J 4 bases, with 1 base left between them. The CDR3 has 12 amino acids. CDR3 sequence reads: CASSLGANVLTF. The CDR3 DNA is TGTGCCAGCAGCTTGGGGGCCAACGTCCTGACTTTC.

This chain joins TRBV21-1 and TRBJ2-7; the table assigns TRBD1, which was not confirmed against the DNA. TRBV21-1 is a pseudogene segment. The CDR3 length is 16 residues. CDR3 DNA sequence: TGTGCCAGCAGCAAAGAAAGCCAGGTCCTCCTCTACGAGCAGTACTTC. Its translation is CASSKESQVLLYEQYF.

The rearrangement uses TRBV5-1 and TRBJ2-7, with TRBD1 as a possible D gene (6 bases). The V and J ends lost 5 bases and 5 bases respectively, with 11 bases between them. CDR1 is SGHRS and CDR2 is YFSETQ in the germline V gene. This CDR3 has 12 amino acids. The CDR3: CASSDRFHEQYF. The CDR3 region has the DNA TGCGCCAGCAGTGACAGGTTCCACGAGCAGTACTTC.

The CDR3, as DNA: TGTGCCAGCAGTTACGCCTTTAGCGGGAGCAAAGGTGAGCAGTTCTTC. It specifies CASSYAFSGSKGEQFF. The J gene is TRBJ2-1, the V gene TRBV6-5, with TRBD2 identical over 9 bases. The ends lost 2 bases at V and 9 bases at J; junction bases unmatched: 11. This CDR3 is 16 amino acids long. The germline V gene has CDR1 MNHEY and CDR2 SVGAGI.

V gene TRBV28 combines with J gene TRBJ2-7; 8 bases fit TRBD2. This CDR3 contains 15 residues. Looked up from germline, CDR1 is MDHEN and CDR2 is SYDVKM. With 6 bases clipped from V and 0 bases from J, the junction kept 7 bases outside the gene matches. CDR3 DNA: TGTGCCAGCAGCCTATTAGCGGGAAGCTCCTACGAGCAGTACTTC. Translation gives CASSLLAGSSYEQYF.

This clone has just a few counts. This chain joins TRBV7-9 and TRBJ2-1, with TRBD2 matching over 7 bases. The V gene end was trimmed by 1 base and the J gene end by 7 bases; junction bases not matched to a gene: 7. The germline V gene encodes CDR1 SEHNR and CDR2 FQNEAQ (reference sequence). This CDR3 region has 15 residues. In nucleotides, the CDR3 is TGTGCCAGCAGCTTAGAAGGGAGGGCCGGGAATGAGCAGTTCTTC. Amino acids: CASSLEGRAGNEQFF.

V usage is TRBV28 and J usage is TRBJ2-4; D not resolved. The CDR3 extends over 14 amino acids. V was trimmed by 5 bases and J by 0 bases, leaving 8 bases between them. CDR1 and CDR2 (germline): MDHEN, SYDVKM. The CDR3 here is CASSGVGAKNIQYF. CDR3 nucleotide sequence: TGTGCCAGCAGTGGAGTGGGAGCCAAAAACATTCAGTACTTC.

This clone was observed a single time. V and J are TRBV6-1 and TRBJ2-1; D gene uncertain. The CDR3 extends over 15 amino acids. Trimming shortened V by 7 bases and J by 6 bases, and 19 bases separated the two germline ends. In germline, CDR1 is MNHNS, CDR2 SASEGT. The CDR3 region has the DNA TGTGCCAGCATAGGACCCAATCGGCCGATCAATGAGCAGTTCTTC. This gives the protein CASIGPNRPINEQFF.

The rearrangement uses TRBV30 and TRBJ1-5; D is possibly TRBD1 (5 bases). The germline gives CDR1 GTSNPN, CDR2 SVGIG (reference sequence). The CDR3 runs to 13 residues. Trimming stripped 7 bases from V and 4 bases from J, with 14 bases between. The CDR3 sequence is CASHVGGNQPQHF. The DNA for the CDR3 is TGTGCCTCCCATGTTGGGGGAAATCAGCCCCAGCATTTT.

This sequence joins TRBV2 and TRBJ2-3; D unresolved. The CDR3 consists of 15 residues. V gave up 5 bases and J gave up 3 bases, with 15 bases separating them. CDR1 is SNHLY and CDR2 is FYNNEI in the germline V gene. The CDR3 here is CASSSAYSTTDTQYF. The CDR3 region has the DNA TGTGCCAGCAGTAGCGCATACTCGACTACAGATACGCAGTATTTT.

V is TRBV27 and J is TRBJ2-7; D is ambiguous. This CDR3 region has 11 residues. CDR1 MNHEY and CDR2 SMNVEV come from the germline V gene (reference sequence). V was shortened by 5 bases and J by 3 bases, with 5 bases between the two germline ends. CDR3 sequence reads: CASSNYYEQYF. CDR3 in DNA: TGTGCCAGCAGTAATTACTACGAGCAGTACTTC.

This sequence joins TRBV11-2 and TRBJ2-3; the D gene is possibly TRBD2 (6 bases). Per germline, CDR1 SGHAT and CDR2 FQNNGV. This CDR3 region has 13 residues. Trimming cost V 5 bases and J 3 bases, with 9 bases left between them. This CDR3 is CASSPAGTDTQYF. The CDR3 DNA sequence: TGTGCCAGCAGCCCCGCGGGGACAGATACGCAGTATTTT.

V is TRBV5-1 and J is TRBJ2-3; D unclear. Trimming pared 0 bases from V and 0 bases from J, leaving 5 bases between. CDR1 is SGHRS, CDR2 YFSETQ, per germline. This CDR3 has 14 amino acids. CDR3 protein: CASSLGTSTDTQYF. CDR3 nucleotide sequence: TGCGCCAGCAGCTTGGGCACTAGCACAGATACGCAGTATTTT. The variable domain in full, completed from reference TRBV5-1 and TRBJ2-3, reads KAGVTQTPRYLIKTRGQQVTLSCSPISGHRSVSWYQQTPGQGLQFLFEYFSETQRNKGNFPGRFSGRQFSNSRSEMNVSTLELGDSALYLCASSLGTSTDTQYFGPGTRLTVL.

The chain joins TRBV10-2 to TRBJ2-4; perhaps TRBD2 as D (6 bases). CDR1 and CDR2 from the germline V gene are WSHSY and SAAADI. This CDR3 has 15 amino acids. The ends were cut back, 10 bases at V and 0 bases at J, with 16 bases in the middle. The DNA of the CDR3 is TGCGCCACCGGCCCTTGGGGGGAAGCCAAAAACATTCAGTACTTC. Translating gives CATGPWGEAKNIQYF.

This chain connects TRBV27 to TRBJ1-5; D not certain. Germline V gene data show CDR1 as MNHEY and CDR2 as SMNVEV (reference sequence). The CDR3 totals 13 residues. V lost 3 bases and J lost 6, with 9 bases in between. The CDR3 is CASSLRAGQPQHF. CDR3 DNA: TGTGCCAGCAGTTTGAGGGCGGGTCAGCCCCAGCATTTT.

The chain couples TRBV5-5 to TRBJ2-5; the D gene is possibly TRBD1 (5 bases). The V gene lost 1 base and the J gene lost 5 bases, with 12 bases spanning the gap. The CDR3 is made up of 14 amino acids. Germline V gives CDR1 SGHKS, CDR2 YYEKEE (reference sequence). The CDR3 region is CASSLRTGRETQYF. For the CDR3, the DNA is TGTGCCAGCAGCTTGCGTACAGGCAGGGAGACCCAGTACTTC.

V is TRBV7-8 and J is TRBJ1-2, with D unclear. V was trimmed by 4 bases and J by 4 bases, leaving 10 bases between them. CDR1 and CDR2 from the germline V gene are SGHVS and FQNEAQ. This CDR3 has 13 residues. CDR3 in amino acids: CASSSDRVYGYTF. The CDR3 region has the DNA TGTGCCAGCAGCTCGGACCGAGTCTATGGCTACACCTTC.